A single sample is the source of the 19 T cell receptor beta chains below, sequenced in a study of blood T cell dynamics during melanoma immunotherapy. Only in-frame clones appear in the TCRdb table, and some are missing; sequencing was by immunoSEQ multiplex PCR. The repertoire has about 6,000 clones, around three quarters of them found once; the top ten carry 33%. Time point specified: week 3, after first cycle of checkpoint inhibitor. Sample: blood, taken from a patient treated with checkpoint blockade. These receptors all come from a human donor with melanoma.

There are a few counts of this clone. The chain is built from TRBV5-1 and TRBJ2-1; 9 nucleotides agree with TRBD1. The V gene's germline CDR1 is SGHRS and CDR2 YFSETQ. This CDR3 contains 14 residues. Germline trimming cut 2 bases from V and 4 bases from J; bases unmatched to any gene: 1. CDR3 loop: CASSFGQGYNEQFF. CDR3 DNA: TGCGCCAGCAGCTTCGGACAGGGGTACAATGAGCAGTTCTTC.

Written as DNA, the CDR3 is TGTGCCAGCAGTTACATGGGATCTAGCACAGATACGCAGTATTTT. Protein product: CASSYMGSSTDTQYF. The J gene is TRBJ2-3, the V gene TRBV6-5; D is unclear. Trimming cost V 2 bases and J 0 bases, with 9 bases left between them. The CDR3 is 15 amino acids. Germline CDR1 reads MNHEY; CDR2 reads SVGAGI.

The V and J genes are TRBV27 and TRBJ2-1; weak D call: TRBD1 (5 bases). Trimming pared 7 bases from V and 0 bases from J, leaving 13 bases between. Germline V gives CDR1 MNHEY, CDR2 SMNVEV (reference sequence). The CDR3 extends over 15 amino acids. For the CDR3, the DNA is TGTGCCAGCACAACCCGACAGAACTCCTACAATGAGCAGTTCTTC. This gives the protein CASTTRQNSYNEQFF.

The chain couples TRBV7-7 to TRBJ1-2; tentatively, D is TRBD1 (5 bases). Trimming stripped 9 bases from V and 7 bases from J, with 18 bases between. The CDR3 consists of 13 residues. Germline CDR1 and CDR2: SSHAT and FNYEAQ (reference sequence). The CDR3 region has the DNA TGTGCCAGGGGGATGGGGGGGACCCGTGGCTACACCTTC. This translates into CARGMGGTRGYTF.

The CDR3 region is CASRAGQGAWQPQHF. CDR3 nucleotides: TGTGCCAGTAGGGCGGGACAGGGGGCTTGGCAGCCCCAGCATTTT. The V gene is TRBV19, the J gene TRBJ1-5; 12 bases align to TRBD1. Germline CDR1 reads LNHDA; CDR2 reads SQIVND (reference sequence). There are 15 residues in the CDR3. Trimming cost V 6 bases and J 7 bases; bases outside gene matches: 7.

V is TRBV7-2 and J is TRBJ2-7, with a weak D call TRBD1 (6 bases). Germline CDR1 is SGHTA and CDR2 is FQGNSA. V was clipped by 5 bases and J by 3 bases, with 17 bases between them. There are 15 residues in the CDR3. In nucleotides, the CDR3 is TGTGCCAGCAGCCTACTAGGGGAAGGGGGCTACGAGCAGTACTTC. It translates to CASSLLGEGGYEQYF.

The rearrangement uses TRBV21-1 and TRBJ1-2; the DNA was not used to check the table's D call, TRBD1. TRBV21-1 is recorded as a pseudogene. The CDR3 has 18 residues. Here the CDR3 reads CASSKGVDSSPSNYGYTF. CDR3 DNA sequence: TGTGCCAGCAGCAAAGGGGTGGACAGTTCTCCCTCTAACTATGGCTACACCTTC.

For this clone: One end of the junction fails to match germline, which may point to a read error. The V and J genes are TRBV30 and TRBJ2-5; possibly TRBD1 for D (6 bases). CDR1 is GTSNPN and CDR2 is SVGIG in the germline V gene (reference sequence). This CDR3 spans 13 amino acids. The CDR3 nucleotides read TGTGCCTGGGGTGTACTAGGGGGAGAGACCCAGTACTTC. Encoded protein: CAWGVLGGETQYF.

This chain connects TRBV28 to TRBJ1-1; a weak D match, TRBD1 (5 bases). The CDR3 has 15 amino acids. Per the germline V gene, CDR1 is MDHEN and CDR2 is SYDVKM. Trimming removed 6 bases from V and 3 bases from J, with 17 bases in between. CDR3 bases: TGTGCCAGCAGGCGTATCCTCCAGGGATACACTGAAGCTTTCTTT. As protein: CASRRILQGYTEAFF.

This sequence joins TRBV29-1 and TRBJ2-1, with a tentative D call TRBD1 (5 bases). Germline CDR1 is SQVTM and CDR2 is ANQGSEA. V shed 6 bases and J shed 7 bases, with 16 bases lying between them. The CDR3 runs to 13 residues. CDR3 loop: CSVTHRFGNEQFF. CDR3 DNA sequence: TGCAGCGTGACCCACAGGTTCGGAAATGAGCAGTTCTTC.

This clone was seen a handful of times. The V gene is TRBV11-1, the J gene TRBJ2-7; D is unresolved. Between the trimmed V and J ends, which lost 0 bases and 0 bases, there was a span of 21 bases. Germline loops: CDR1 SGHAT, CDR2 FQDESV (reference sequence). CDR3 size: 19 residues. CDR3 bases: TGTGCCAGCAGCTTAGCGGTAATAGTGGTCGAGACTTACTCCTACGAGCAGTACTTC. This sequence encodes CASSLAVIVVETYSYEQYF.

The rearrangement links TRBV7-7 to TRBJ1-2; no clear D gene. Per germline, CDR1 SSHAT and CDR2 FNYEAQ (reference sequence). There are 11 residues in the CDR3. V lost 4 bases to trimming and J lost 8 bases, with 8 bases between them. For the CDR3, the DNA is TGTGCCAGCAGCTCCCTTTGGGGCTACACCTTC. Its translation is CASSSLWGYTF.

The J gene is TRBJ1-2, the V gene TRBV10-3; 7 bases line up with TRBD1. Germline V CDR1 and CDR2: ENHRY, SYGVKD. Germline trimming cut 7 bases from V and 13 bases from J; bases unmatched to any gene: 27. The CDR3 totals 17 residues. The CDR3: CAITSTGRVVVGLGGTF. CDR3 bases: TGTGCCATCACTTCGACAGGGAGGGTCGTGGTTGGCTTAGGAGGCACCTTC.

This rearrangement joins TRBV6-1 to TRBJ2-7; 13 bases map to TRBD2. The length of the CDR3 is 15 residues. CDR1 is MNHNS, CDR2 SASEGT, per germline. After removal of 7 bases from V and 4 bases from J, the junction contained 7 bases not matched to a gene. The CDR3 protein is CASTSGLAGRYEQYF. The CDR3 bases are TGTGCCAGCACCTCGGGACTAGCGGGGAGGTACGAGCAGTACTTC.

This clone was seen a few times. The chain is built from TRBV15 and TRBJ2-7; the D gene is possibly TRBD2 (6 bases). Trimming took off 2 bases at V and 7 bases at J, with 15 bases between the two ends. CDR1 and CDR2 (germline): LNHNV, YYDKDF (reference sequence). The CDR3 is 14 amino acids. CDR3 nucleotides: TGTGCCACCAGCAGAATGGCGGGATCTTTGGAGCAGTACTTC. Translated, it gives CATSRMAGSLEQYF. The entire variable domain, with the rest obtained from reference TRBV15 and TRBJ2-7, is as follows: DAMVIQNPRYQVTQFGKPVTLSCSQTLNHNVMYWYQQKSSQAPKLLFHYYDKDFNNEADTPDNFQSRRPNTSFCFLDIRSPGLGDTAMYLCATSRMAGSLEQYFGPGTRLTVT.

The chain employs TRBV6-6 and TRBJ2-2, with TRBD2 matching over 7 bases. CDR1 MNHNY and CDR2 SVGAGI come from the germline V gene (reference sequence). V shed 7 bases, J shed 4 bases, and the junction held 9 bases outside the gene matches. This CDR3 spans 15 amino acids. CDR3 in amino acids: CASKGGSGVTGELFF. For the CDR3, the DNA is TGTGCCAGCAAAGGCGGGAGTGGCGTCACCGGGGAGCTGTTTTTT.

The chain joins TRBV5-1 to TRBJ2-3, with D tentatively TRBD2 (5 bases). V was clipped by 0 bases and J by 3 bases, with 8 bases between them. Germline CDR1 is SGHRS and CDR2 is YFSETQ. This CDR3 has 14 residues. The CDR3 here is CASSLATGTDTQYF. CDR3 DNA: TGCGCCAGCAGCTTGGCCACGGGGACAGATACGCAGTATTTT.

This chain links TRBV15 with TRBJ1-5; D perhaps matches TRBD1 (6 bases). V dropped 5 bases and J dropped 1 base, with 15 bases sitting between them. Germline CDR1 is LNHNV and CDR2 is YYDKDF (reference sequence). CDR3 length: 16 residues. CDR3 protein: CATSSKTGLSNQPQHF. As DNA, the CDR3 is TGTGCCACCAGCTCAAAGACAGGACTGAGCAATCAGCCCCAGCATTTT.

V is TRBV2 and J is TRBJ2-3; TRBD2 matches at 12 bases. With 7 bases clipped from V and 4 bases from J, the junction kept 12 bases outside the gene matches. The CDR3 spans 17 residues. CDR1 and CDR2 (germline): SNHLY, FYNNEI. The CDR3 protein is CASTLGASGGAADTQYF. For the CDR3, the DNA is TGTGCCAGCACCCTTGGGGCTAGCGGGGGGGCGGCAGATACGCAGTATTTT.